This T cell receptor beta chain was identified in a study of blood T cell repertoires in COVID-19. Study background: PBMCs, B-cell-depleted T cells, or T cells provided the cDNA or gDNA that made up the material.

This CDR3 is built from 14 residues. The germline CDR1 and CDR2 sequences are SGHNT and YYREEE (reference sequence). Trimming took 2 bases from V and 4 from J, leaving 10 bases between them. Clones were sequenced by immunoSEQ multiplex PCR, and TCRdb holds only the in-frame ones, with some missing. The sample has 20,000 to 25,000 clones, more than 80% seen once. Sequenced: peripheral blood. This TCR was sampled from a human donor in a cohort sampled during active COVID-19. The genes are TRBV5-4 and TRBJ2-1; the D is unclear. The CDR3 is CASSLTERYNEQFF. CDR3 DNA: TGTGCCAGCAGCTTAACGGAGAGATACAATGAGCAGTTCTTC.